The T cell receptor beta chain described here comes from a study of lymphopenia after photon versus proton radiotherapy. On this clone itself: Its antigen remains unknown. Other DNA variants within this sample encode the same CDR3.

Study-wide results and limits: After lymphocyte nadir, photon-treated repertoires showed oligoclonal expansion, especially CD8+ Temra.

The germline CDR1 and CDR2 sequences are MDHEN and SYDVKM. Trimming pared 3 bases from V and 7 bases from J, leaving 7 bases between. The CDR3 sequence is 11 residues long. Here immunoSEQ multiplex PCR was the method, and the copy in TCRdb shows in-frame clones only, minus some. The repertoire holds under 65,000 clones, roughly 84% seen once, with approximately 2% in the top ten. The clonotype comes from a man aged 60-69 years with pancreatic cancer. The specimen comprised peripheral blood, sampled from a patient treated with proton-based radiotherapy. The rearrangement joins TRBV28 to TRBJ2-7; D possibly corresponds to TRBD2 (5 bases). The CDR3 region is CASSFSGEQYF. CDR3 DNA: TGTGCCAGCAGTTTCTCGGGGGAGCAGTACTTC.